This entry lists 15 T cell receptor beta chains sequenced from one sample in a study of blood T cell repertoires in COVID-19. Measured with immunoSEQ multiplex PCR; TCRdb has only the in-frame clones, and not every one. The table has 95,000 to 100,000 clones, 85% to 95% seen once; the top ten hold over 5.5%. The sequenced sample was peripheral blood. The receptors come from a man in his forties or fifties with active COVID-19.

This rearrangement joins TRBV7-9 to TRBJ1-3; 7 bases match TRBD1. The V gene's germline CDR1 is SEHNR and CDR2 FQNEAQ (reference sequence). The V gene end was trimmed by 5 bases and the J gene end by 0 bases; junction bases not matched to a gene: 4. The length of the CDR3 is 15 residues. CDR3 amino acids: CASSLNRGSGNTIYF. The DNA of the CDR3 is TGTGCCAGCAGCCTAAACAGGGGCTCTGGAAACACCATATATTTT.

The V and J genes are TRBV30 and TRBJ1-6, with D hard to call. Germline V gene lookup returns CDR1 GTSNPN and CDR2 SVGIG (reference sequence). The CDR3 consists of 15 residues. The V end was cut by 0 bases, the J end by 0 bases, with 6 bases between. CDR3 coding DNA: TGTGCCTGGAGTGTAGTTAGCTCCTATAATTCACCCCTCCACTTT. Residues: CAWSVVSSYNSPLHF.

The chain joins TRBV4-2 to TRBJ2-2; D possibly corresponds to TRBD1 (6 bases). Germline CDR1 LGHNA, CDR2 YNFKEQ. Trimming shortened V by 1 base and J by 3 bases, and 15 bases separated the two germline ends. The CDR3 loop spans 17 amino acids. The CDR3: CASSQATPGHHTGELFF. CDR3 coding DNA: TGTGCCAGCAGCCAAGCCACTCCGGGACATCACACCGGGGAGCTGTTTTTT.

The V and J genes are TRBV11-1 and TRBJ2-5; unclear D gene. The V and J ends lost 0 bases and 7 bases respectively, with 6 bases between them. This CDR3 is 12 amino acids long. Germline CDR1 SGHAT, CDR2 FQDESV (reference sequence). The CDR3, as DNA: TGTGCCAGCAGCTTAGCCACTGGGACCCAGTACTTC. It translates to CASSLATGTQYF.

The chain is built from TRBV5-1 and TRBJ2-2; D not certain. Germline loops: CDR1 SGHRS, CDR2 YFSETQ. Trimming pared 1 base from V and 1 base from J, leaving 8 bases between. CDR3 length: 15 amino acids. The CDR3 nucleotides read TGCGCCAGCAGCTTGAAGGCAGGGAACACCGGGGAGCTGTTTTTT. Protein sequence: CASSLKAGNTGELFF.

The chain couples TRBV7-2 to TRBJ2-7; 7 bases match TRBD2. From germline, CDR1 is SGHTA and CDR2 FQGNSA. V lost 3 bases to trimming and J lost 2 bases; unmatched junction nucleotides: 4. The CDR3 is 14 amino acids. CDR3: CASSLSRGTYEQYF. CDR3 DNA: TGTGCCAGCAGCTTGTCGCGGGGGACCTACGAGCAGTACTTC.

CDR3 coding DNA: TGCGCCAGCAGTGAGCCGGGACAGGGCGCCGGGGAGCTGTTTTTT. Translated, it gives CASSEPGQGAGELFF. This sequence joins TRBV10-1 and TRBJ2-2; 9 nucleotides match TRBD1. The CDR3 is 15 residues long. V was clipped by 2 bases and J by 6 bases; unmatched bases: 4. Germline V gene sequence: CDR1 WNHNN, CDR2 SYGVQD (reference sequence).

This chain joins TRBV11-2 and TRBJ2-7; 12 bases are shared with TRBD2. This CDR3 has 13 residues. Unmatched junction bases numbered 7, after V lost 6 bases and J lost 10 bases. The germline gives CDR1 SGHAT, CDR2 FQNNGV. The CDR3 here is CASSRTSGDQQYF. The CDR3 DNA is TGTGCCAGCAGTAGGACTAGCGGGGACCAACAGTACTTC.

The V and J genes are TRBV2 and TRBJ1-4; D is possibly TRBD1 (5 bases). From germline, CDR1 is SNHLY and CDR2 FYNNEI. The CDR3 is 15 residues long. The ends were cut back, 6 bases at V and 0 bases at J, with 11 bases in the middle. The CDR3 coding sequence is TGTGCCAGCAGAATACAGGCTACAACTAATGAAAAACTGTTTTTT. As protein: CASRIQATTNEKLFF.

The chain links TRBV24-1 to TRBJ2-7; tentative D call: TRBD1 (6 bases). This CDR3 contains 15 residues. Germline V gene sequence: CDR1 KGHDR, CDR2 SFDVKD. The V and J ends lost 2 bases and 4 bases respectively, with 14 bases between them. This chain's CDR3 is CATSDSRTVGYEQYF. CDR3 DNA: TGTGCCACCAGTGATTCTAGGACAGTCGGATACGAGCAGTACTTC.

This rearrangement joins TRBV11-2 to TRBJ2-1, with a weak D call TRBD1 (5 bases). This CDR3 has 13 amino acids. V was trimmed by 1 base and J by 8 bases, leaving 9 bases between them. Germline lookup yields CDR1 SGHAT and CDR2 FQNNGV. The CDR3 DNA is TGTGCCAGCAGCTTAGGCAGGGTTTATGAGCAGTTCTTC. Amino acid sequence: CASSLGRVYEQFF.

The rearrangement joins TRBV5-1 to TRBJ1-6, with unresolved D. CDR1 is SGHRS and CDR2 is YFSETQ in the germline V gene. Trimming removed 4 bases from V and 10 bases from J, with 9 bases in between. The CDR3 length is 12 residues. CDR3 in DNA: TGCGCCAGCAGCCCGGAGGGATCACCCCTCCACTTT. It codes for CASSPEGSPLHF.

The rearrangement links TRBV18 to TRBJ1-2; D is possibly TRBD1 (6 bases). CDR1 is KGHSH and CDR2 is LQKENI in the germline V gene. The V and J ends lost 3 bases and 3 bases respectively, with 23 bases between them. The CDR3 contains 18 residues. This CDR3 is CASSPQQGESEGHYGYTF. CDR3 nucleotide sequence: TGTGCCAGCTCACCCCAACAGGGCGAGAGCGAGGGTCACTATGGCTACACCTTC.

The V call is TRBV5-1, the J call TRBJ1-3, with D unclear. V was cut by 5 bases and J by 7 bases, with 22 bases left in between. The CDR3 consists of 16 residues. Germline assignment: CDR1 SGHRS and CDR2 YFSETQ. CDR3: CASSREPGRLGNTIYF. The CDR3 DNA follows: TGCGCCAGCAGTCGGGAGCCGGGGAGGTTAGGGAACACCATATATTTT.

The chain is built from TRBV28 and TRBJ1-1; TRBD1 might be the D (5 bases). This CDR3 spans 14 amino acids. V lost 3 bases and J lost 3, with 11 bases in between. Germline V lookup: CDR1 MDHEN, CDR2 SYDVKM. As DNA, the CDR3 is TGTGCCAGCAGTTTGGGAGGGGTGGACACTGAAGCTTTCTTT. Protein sequence: CASSLGGVDTEAFF.